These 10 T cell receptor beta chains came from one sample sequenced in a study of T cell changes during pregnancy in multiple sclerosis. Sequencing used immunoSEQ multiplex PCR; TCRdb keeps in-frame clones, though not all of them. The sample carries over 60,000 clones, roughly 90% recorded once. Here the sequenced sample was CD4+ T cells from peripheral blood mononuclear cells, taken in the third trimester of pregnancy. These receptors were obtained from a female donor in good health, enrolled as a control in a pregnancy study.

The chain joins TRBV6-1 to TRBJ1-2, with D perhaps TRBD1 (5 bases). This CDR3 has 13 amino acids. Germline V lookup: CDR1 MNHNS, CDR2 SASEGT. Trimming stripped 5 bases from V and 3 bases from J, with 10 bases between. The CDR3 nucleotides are TGTGCCAGCAGTCCCAGGGCAGACTATGGCTACACCTTC. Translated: CASSPRADYGYTF.

In nucleotides, the CDR3 is TGTGCCAGCAGCGTAGCCCCCAACACACATGAGCAGTTCTTC. Amino acids: CASSVAPNTHEQFF. The chain has TRBV9 and TRBJ2-1; no clear D gene. CDR1 and CDR2 from the germline V gene are SGDLS and YYNGEE. V lost 0 bases to trimming and J lost 8 bases, with 12 bases between them. CDR3 length: 14 amino acids.

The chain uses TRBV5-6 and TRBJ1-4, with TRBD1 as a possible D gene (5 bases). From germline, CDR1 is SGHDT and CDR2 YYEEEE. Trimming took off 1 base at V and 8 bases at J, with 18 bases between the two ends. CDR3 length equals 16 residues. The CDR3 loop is CASSLRKGIKGEKLFF. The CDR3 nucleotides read TGTGCCAGCAGCTTGAGAAAGGGGATCAAGGGAGAAAAACTGTTTTTT.

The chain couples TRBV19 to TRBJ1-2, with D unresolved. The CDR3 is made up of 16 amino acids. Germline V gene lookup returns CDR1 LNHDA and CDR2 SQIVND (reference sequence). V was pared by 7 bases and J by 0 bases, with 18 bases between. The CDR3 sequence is CASKREGEIANYGYTF. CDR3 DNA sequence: TGTGCCAGTAAGAGGGAGGGCGAGATAGCTAACTATGGCTACACCTTC. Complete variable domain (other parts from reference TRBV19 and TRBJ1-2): DGGITQSPKYLFRKEGQNVTLSCEQNLNHDAMYWYRQDPGQGLRLIYYSQIVNDFQKGDIAEGYSVSREKKESFPLTVTSAQKNPTAFYLCASKREGEIANYGYTFGSGTRLTVV.

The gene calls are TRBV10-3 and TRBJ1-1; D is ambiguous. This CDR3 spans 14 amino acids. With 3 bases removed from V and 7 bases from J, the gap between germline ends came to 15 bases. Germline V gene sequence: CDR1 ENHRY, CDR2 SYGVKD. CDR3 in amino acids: CAISDREAAYEAFF. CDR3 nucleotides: TGTGCCATCAGTGATAGGGAGGCCGCCTATGAAGCTTTCTTT.

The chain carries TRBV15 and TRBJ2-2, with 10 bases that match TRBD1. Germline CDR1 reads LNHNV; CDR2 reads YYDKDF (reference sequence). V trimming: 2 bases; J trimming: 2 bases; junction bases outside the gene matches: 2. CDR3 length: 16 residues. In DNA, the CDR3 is TGTGCCACCAGCAGAAGACAGGGGGCCAACACCGGGGAGCTGTTTTTT. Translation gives CATSRRQGANTGELFF.

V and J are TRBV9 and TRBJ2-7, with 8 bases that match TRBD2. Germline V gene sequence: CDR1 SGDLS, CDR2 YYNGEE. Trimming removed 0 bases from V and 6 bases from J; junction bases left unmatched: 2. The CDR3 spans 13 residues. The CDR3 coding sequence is TGTGCCAGCAGCGTAGACCTAGCGGGCGAGCAGTACTTC. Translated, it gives CASSVDLAGEQYF.

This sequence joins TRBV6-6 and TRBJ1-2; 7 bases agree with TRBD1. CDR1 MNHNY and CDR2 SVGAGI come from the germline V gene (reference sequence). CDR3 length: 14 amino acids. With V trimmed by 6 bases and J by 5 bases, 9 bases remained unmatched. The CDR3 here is CASRHGQALYGYTF. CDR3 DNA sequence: TGTGCCAGCAGACACGGACAGGCCCTTTATGGCTACACCTTC.

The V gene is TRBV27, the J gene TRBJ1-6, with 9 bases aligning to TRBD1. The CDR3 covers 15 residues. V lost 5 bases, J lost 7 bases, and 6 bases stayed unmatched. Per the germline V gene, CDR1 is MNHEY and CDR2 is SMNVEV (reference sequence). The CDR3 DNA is TGTGCCAGCAGTCGACAGGGGGATCGAAATTCACCCCTCCACTTT. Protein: CASSRQGDRNSPLHF.

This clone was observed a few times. The CDR3 here is CASSQEAHRAGNTIYF. The CDR3, as DNA: TGCGCCAGCAGCCAAGAAGCTCACCGTGCTGGAAACACCATATATTTT. The J gene is TRBJ1-3, the V gene TRBV4-3; D uncertain. Germline V lookup: CDR1 LGHNA, CDR2 YSLEER. The CDR3 totals 16 residues. Trimming removed 0 bases from V and 2 bases from J, with 11 bases in between.